What follows are 4 T cell receptor beta chains derived from one specimen sequenced in a study of regulatory T cells in long-lasting Graves disease. Libraries of TCR beta came from iRepertoire HTBI primers plus Arm-PCR of CDR3 regions. TCRdb independently ran MiXCR on the multiplex PCR reads; one entry per CDR3 protein. This table has about 310,000 distinct CDR3 sequences, 15% to 20% appearing once. Time point denoted: newly diagnosed GD, antithyroid drugs for less than 3 months. PBMC RNA served as the TCR library source. The source was peripheral blood mononuclear cells (PBMCs), collected at new diagnosis, from a patient treated with antithyroid drugs. The receptors stem from a female donor with Graves disease.

This clonotype has at least ten counts. The chain links TRBV12-3 or TRBV12-4 to TRBJ1-5; D is unclear. The CDR3 runs to 14 residues. V dropped 3 bases and J dropped 7 bases, with 13 bases sitting between them. The CDR3: CASSFLGWEQPQHF. Here the CDR3 DNA reads TGTGCCAGCAGTTTCCTGGGGTGGGAGCAGCCCCAGCATTTT.

This clonotype was observed at least ten times. V is TRBV10-3 and J is TRBJ2-7; no clear D. The germline V and J ends were trimmed by 4 bases and 7 bases, with 11 bases remaining between them. This CDR3 is built from 12 residues. Looked up from germline, CDR1 is ENHRY and CDR2 is SYGVKD. This CDR3 reads CAISADKGEQYF. The DNA for the CDR3 is TGTGCCATCAGTGCCGACAAGGGTGAGCAGTACTTC.

Remarks on this clonotype: An end of the junction differs from the germline gene, which may be a read error. The chain is built from TRBV12-3 or TRBV12-4 and TRBJ2-6, with D perhaps TRBD1 (5 bases). The CDR3 sequence is 18 residues long. CDR3: CASTLLSRVTSGANALTF. The CDR3 DNA reads TGTGCCAGCACCTTATTGTCTCGGGTCACCTCTGGGGCCAACGCCCTGACCTTC.

Worth noting for this clonotype: A read error is likely here: a far larger clone is one base away. The V call is TRBV2, the J call TRBJ2-3; 10 bases are shared with TRBD1. The assigned J gene may be wrong: the sequence end matches TRBJ2-1 better. The CDR3 spans 15 residues. Per the germline V gene, CDR1 is SNHLY and CDR2 is FYNNEI. The CDR3: CASSEEGTGANEQFF. CDR3 bases: TGTGCCAGCAGTGAGGAGGGGACAGGGGCTAATGAGCAGTTCTTC.